These T cell receptor beta chains were read from a single sample in a study of control samples from healthy donors and cancer patients. Only in-frame clones appear in the TCRdb table, and some are missing; sequencing was by immunoSEQ multiplex PCR. The table has under 200,000 clones, 80% to 95% seen once. The sample comprised blood. The origin of the receptors is an older woman in good health. Each CDR3 is given with its conserved first and last residue. D genes are given only for firm matches. Size values are once, few and many counts, or a class for expanded clones, and some rows have none.

>TRBV6-4|TRBJ2-3|.|.
TGTGCCAGCAGTGACACCCAGGGCACACATACGCAGTATTTT
CASSDTQGTHTQYF
>TRBV10-3|TRBJ1-1|once|.
TGTGCCATCAGGGTGACTGGGAACACTGAAGCTTTCTTT
CAIRVTGNTEAFF
>TRBV18|TRBJ2-1|.|.
TGTGCCAGCTCACCACAAGACGGGCACTCCTACAATGAGCAGTTCTTC
CASSPQDGHSYNEQFF
>TRBV27|TRBJ1-2|once|TRBD1
TGTGCCAGCAAACTCGGACAGGGGGCTGGCTATGGCTACACCTTC
CASKLGQGAGYGYTF
>TRBV10-3|TRBJ1-5|.|.
TGTGCCATCAGTGACGGCGGCTATCAGCCCCAGCATTTT
CAISDGGYQPQHF
>TRBV13|TRBJ1-4|.|.
TGTGCCAGCAGCTTAGGATCAACTAATGAAAAACTGTTTTTT
CASSLGSTNEKLFF
>TRBV2|TRBJ1-2|.|.
TGTGCCAGCAGTGACGACCAGGGTATTGGTGGCTACACCTTC
CASSDDQGIGGYTF
>TRBV5-1|TRBJ1-2|.|.
TGCGCCAGCAGCTCGGGACAAGGGGACGGCTATGGCTACACCTTC
CASSSGQGDGYGYTF
>TRBV30|TRBJ1-1|.|.
TGTGCCTGGAGCCAAAACCCCGCAGGGGAAGCTTTCTTT
CAWSQNPAGEAFF
>TRBV6-5|TRBJ1-5|.|TRBD1
TGTGCCAGCAGCCCCCAGGGGGGACAGCCCCAGCATTTT
CASSPQGGQPQHF
>TRBV7-8|TRBJ1-5|.|.
TGTGCCAGCAGCTTAGTCGAAGACGAGGACAACAATCAGCCCCAGCATTTT
CASSLVEDEDNNQPQHF
>TRBV3-1/TRBV3-2|TRBJ2-3|.|.
TGTGCCAGCAGCCTCAGGGGAAGCACAGATACGCAGTATTTT
CASSLRGSTDTQYF
>TRBV7-9|TRBJ1-1|.|.
TGTGCCAGCAGCTTAGCGTTGGGAAACACTGAAGCTTTCTTT
CASSLALGNTEAFF
>TRBV4-3|TRBJ1-1|.|.
TGCGCCAGCAGCCAGGGGATTCTCATGAACACTGAAGCTTTCTTT
CASSQGILMNTEAFF